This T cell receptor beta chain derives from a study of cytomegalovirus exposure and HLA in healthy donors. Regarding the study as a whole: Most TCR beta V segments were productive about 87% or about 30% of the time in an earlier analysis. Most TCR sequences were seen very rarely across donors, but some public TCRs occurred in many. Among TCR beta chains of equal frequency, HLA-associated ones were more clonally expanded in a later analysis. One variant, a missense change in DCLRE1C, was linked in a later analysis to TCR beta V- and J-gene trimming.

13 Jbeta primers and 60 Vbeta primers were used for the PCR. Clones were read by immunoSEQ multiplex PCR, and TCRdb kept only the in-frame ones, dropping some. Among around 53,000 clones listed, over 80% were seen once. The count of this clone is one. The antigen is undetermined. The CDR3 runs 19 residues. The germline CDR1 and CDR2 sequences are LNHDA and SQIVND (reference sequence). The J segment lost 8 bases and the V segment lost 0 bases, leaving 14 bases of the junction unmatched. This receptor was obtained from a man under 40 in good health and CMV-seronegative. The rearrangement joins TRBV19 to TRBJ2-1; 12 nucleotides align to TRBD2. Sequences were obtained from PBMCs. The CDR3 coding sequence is TGTGCCAGTAGTATAGATCTGTCCTCGACTAGCGGGAGTAGAGATGAGCAGTTCTTC. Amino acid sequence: CASSIDLSSTSGSRDEQFF.